This TCR beta chain was obtained from a study of T cell repertoires in cytomegalovirus infection. Study-level background: CMV infection together with matching HLA type was indicated by public TCR beta signatures. General study findings and limits: Ex vivo responses were dominated by HLA-C-restricted CMV-specific TCR beta clonotypes. Public TCR beta family frequency separated CMV-and-HLA carriers, including in an independent cohort.

The CDR3 has 16 amino acids. Trimming at V came to 5 bases and at J to 10 bases, leaving 14 bases not matched to a gene. CDR1 is SEHNR, CDR2 FQNEAQ, per germline (reference sequence). TCRdb recomputed calls from the reads with MiXCR, one row per CDR3 protein. The profile covers 450,000 to 550,000 distinct CDR3 sequences, with 15% to 20% appearing a single time and more than 20% taken by the ten largest. This clonotype was picked up many times. What it binds is unknown. Sequenced input: CD8+ T cells from PBMCs. The sequence was collected from a human donor in good health (CMV status not recorded). Some clones in this sample may be carry-over from other donors' samples. J is TRBJ1-6 and V is TRBV7-9; the match to TRBD1 covers 7 bases. The CDR3 DNA follows: TGTGCCAGCAGCGATTTTTCCGGGACAGTCCAATCACCCCTCCACTTT. This sequence encodes CASSDFSGTVQSPLHF. Using reference TRBV7-9 and TRBJ1-6 for the parts outside the CDR3, the full variable domain is DTGVSQNPRHKITKRGQNVTFRCDPISEHNRLYWYRQTLGQGPEFLTYFQNEAQLEKSRLLSDRFSAERPKGSFSTLEIQRTEQGDSAMYLCASSDFSGTVQSPLHFGNGTRLTVT.